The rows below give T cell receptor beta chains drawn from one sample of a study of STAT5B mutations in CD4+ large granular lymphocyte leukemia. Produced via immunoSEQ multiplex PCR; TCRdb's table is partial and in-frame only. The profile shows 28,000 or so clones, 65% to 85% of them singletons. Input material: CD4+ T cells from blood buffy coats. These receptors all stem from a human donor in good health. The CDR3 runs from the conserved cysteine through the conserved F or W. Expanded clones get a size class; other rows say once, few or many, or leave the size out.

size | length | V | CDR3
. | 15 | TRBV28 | CASSLLGQGVNEQFF
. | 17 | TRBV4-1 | CASSQGLQASGANVLTF
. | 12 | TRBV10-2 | CASTDRGTEAFF
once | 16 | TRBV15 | CATSRDRMGGYNEQFF
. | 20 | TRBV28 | CASSLSLRDRGPRINSPLHF
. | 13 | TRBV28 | CASSPTSTDTQYF
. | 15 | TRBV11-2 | CASSLTSGNTGELFF
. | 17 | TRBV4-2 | CASSQDPRTPGQETQYF
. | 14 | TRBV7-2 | CASSFRTGVTEAFF
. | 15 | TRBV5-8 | CASSPDGGRNQPQHF
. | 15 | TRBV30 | CAWNLGWGAGNTIYF
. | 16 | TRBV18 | CASSPTSGRSTDTQYF
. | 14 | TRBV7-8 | CASSDGTAYSPLHF
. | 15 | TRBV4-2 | CASSQTTSGRFEQFF
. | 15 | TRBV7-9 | CASSLVLAGPYEQYF
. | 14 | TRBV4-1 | CASSRTGTAGGYTF
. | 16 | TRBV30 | CAWSVREGFAKNIQYF
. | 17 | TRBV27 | CASSSSPTWRGIYEQYF
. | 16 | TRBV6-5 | CASSYSPRGDEETQYF
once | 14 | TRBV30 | CAWGGGLGDNEQFF
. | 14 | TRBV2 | CASSPGLGGETQYF
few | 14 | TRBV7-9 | CASSLRGGPGELFF
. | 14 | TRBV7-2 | CASSSEEGNSPLHF
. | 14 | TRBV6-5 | CASSGQGGTGELFF
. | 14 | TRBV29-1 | CSVSTGWNGDEQFF
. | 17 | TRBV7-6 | CASSSPRDRGMRNEQFF
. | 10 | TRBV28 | CASRADTQYF
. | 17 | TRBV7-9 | CASSKSGTGIFGEKLFF
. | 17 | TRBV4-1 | CASSHGLGQELNTEAFF
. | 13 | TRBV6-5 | CASTKRGRYGYTF
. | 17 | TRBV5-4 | CASSSEKIGQRDYGYTF
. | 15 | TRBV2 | CASTELGGLGDTQYF
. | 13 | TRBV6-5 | CASSYSRDEKLFF
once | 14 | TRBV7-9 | CASSSQGFSTEAFF
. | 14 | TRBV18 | CASSRRGTYNEQFF
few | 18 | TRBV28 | CASTVLRRGRQVAGELFF
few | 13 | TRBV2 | CASSAWINYGYTF
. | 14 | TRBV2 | CASSEGTGNYGYTF
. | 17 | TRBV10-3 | CAISEFQGAAANTEAFF
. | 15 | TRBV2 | CASSNQGGGTGELFF
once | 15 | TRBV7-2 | CASSPGQTNTGELFF
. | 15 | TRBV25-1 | CASSGGTGGTDTQYF
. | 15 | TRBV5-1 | CASSPQRAGDEKLFF
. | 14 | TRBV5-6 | CASSPRDGFTEAFF